A single sample gave rise to the 22 T cell receptor beta chains below, sequenced in a study of cytomegalovirus exposure and HLA in healthy donors. Sequencing was performed with immunoSEQ multiplex PCR; in TCRdb, only in-frame clones are kept and a portion is missing. Of under 100,000 clones listed, roughly 84% are singletons. The specimen sequenced was PBMCs. The source is a woman aged 18-30 years in good health and CMV-seropositive.

CDR3 sequence: CASSQDAPGLYGYTF. The CDR3 DNA reads TGTGCCAGCAGCCAAGACGCCCCGGGACTCTATGGCTACACCTTC. This chain links TRBV4-2 with TRBJ1-2; TRBD1 might be the D (5 bases). Germline CDR1 is LGHNA and CDR2 is YNFKEQ. The CDR3 extends over 15 amino acids. The V gene lost 0 bases and the J gene lost 4 bases, with 12 bases spanning the gap.

This clone was detected once. The chain links TRBV4-1 to TRBJ1-5; D unresolved. V lost 0 bases to trimming and J lost 5 bases, with 14 bases between them. Per germline, CDR1 MGHRA and CDR2 YSYEKL. The CDR3 extends over 16 amino acids. DNA of the CDR3: TGCGCCAGCAGCCAAGAACCAAGCCAAATCCATCAGCCCCAGCATTTT. The encoded protein is CASSQEPSQIHQPQHF.

As concerns this clone: The identical CDR3 is also encoded by other nucleotide sequences in the sample. The V call is TRBV28, the J call TRBJ2-7, with D tentatively TRBD1 (6 bases). Looked up from germline, CDR1 is MDHEN and CDR2 is SYDVKM. V dropped 5 bases and J dropped 3 bases, with 14 bases sitting between them. CDR3 size: 14 residues. CDR3 protein: CASSQGTVSYEQYF. The CDR3, as DNA: TGTGCCAGCAGTCAGGGGACGGTCAGCTACGAGCAGTACTTC.

V is TRBV9 and J is TRBJ1-1, with D possibly matching TRBD1 (6 bases). Trimming stripped 0 bases from V and 4 bases from J, with 10 bases between. The V gene's germline CDR1 is SGDLS and CDR2 YYNGEE. The CDR3 is 14 residues long. CDR3 residues: CASSVATRGTEAFF. The CDR3 DNA reads TGTGCCAGCAGCGTAGCTACCAGGGGCACTGAAGCTTTCTTT. Supplemented by reference TRBV9 and TRBJ1-1, the full variable domain reads DSGVTQTPKHLITATGQRVTLRCSPRSGDLSVYWYQQSLDQGLQFLIQYYNGEERAKGNILERFSAQQFPDLHSELNLSSLELGDSALYFCASSVATRGTEAFFGQGTRLTVV.

This clone was seen at least ten times. The chain carries TRBV9 and TRBJ1-1, with a tentative D call TRBD1 (5 bases). Germline lookup yields CDR1 SGDLS and CDR2 YYNGEE. The CDR3 extends over 12 amino acids. V dropped 3 bases and J dropped 11 bases, with 14 bases sitting between them. The CDR3 loop reads CASSAWGGVAFF. CDR3 nucleotides: TGTGCCAGCAGCGCGTGGGGGGGGGTGGCTTTCTTT.

This rearrangement joins TRBV19 to TRBJ2-2; tentatively, D is TRBD2 (7 bases). V lost 7 bases, J lost 5 bases, and 17 bases lay in between. This CDR3 contains 15 residues. The germline gives CDR1 LNHDA, CDR2 SQIVND (reference sequence). The CDR3 DNA is TGTGCCAGTACCCCTGAGGGGGGAGGGACCGGGGAGCTGTTTTTT. Protein: CASTPEGGGTGELFF.

The chain uses TRBV2 and TRBJ1-6; possibly TRBD1 for D (5 bases). The V gene's germline CDR1 is SNHLY and CDR2 FYNNEI. V lost 2 bases and J lost 0, with 11 bases in between. The CDR3 loop spans 17 amino acids. This CDR3 reads CASSEYGGSSYNSPLHF. The CDR3 DNA is TGTGCCAGCAGTGAATACGGGGGGAGCTCCTATAATTCACCCCTCCACTTT.

The CDR3 region is CASSTTGGRTGELFF. The CDR3 coding sequence is TGTGCCAGCAGCACGACAGGCGGGAGGACCGGGGAGCTGTTTTTT. The chain carries TRBV7-8 and TRBJ2-2; 8 bases map to TRBD2. CDR1 is SGHVS, CDR2 FQNEAQ, per germline. The V segment lost 5 bases and the J segment 5 bases; nucleotides outside the gene matches: 7. The CDR3 consists of 15 residues.

The chain recombines TRBV6-5 with TRBJ1-4, with D possibly matching TRBD1 (6 bases). The CDR3 sequence is 13 residues long. CDR1 is MNHEY and CDR2 is SVGAGI in the germline V gene. Trimming stripped 6 bases from V and 9 bases from J, with 14 bases between. The CDR3 protein is CASRTLTGQKLFF. In nucleotides, the CDR3 is TGTGCCAGCAGGACTCTGACAGGCCAAAAACTGTTTTTT.

The V call is TRBV6-5, the J call TRBJ1-2; D ambiguous. Trimming pared 6 bases from V and 8 bases from J, leaving 13 bases between. This CDR3 has 12 amino acids. Germline lookup yields CDR1 MNHEY and CDR2 SVGAGI. This CDR3 is CASSNRAKGYTF. CDR3 nucleotides: TGTGCCAGCAGCAATCGCGCTAAAGGCTACACCTTC.

This clone occurred a few times. At the DNA level, this CDR3 is encoded by other sequences in the same sample as well. The J gene is TRBJ2-7, the V gene TRBV27, with D tentatively TRBD1 (6 bases). From germline, CDR1 is MNHEY and CDR2 SMNVEV (reference sequence). The CDR3 is made up of 13 amino acids. The germline V and J ends were trimmed by 5 bases and 2 bases, with 10 bases remaining between them. In DNA, the CDR3 is TGTGCCAGCAGTCGGCAGGGGCCCTACGAGCAGTACTTC. This sequence encodes CASSRQGPYEQYF.

The chain recombines TRBV9 with TRBJ1-1; TRBD1 matches 7 bases. Trimming took 4 bases from V and 1 from J; bases not matched to a gene: 10. Looked up from germline, CDR1 is SGDLS and CDR2 is YYNGEE. The CDR3 runs 16 residues. The CDR3 region is CASSSRQGRGNTEAFF. The DNA for the CDR3 is TGTGCCAGCAGCTCCCGACAGGGCCGCGGGAACACTGAAGCTTTCTTT.

The chain combines TRBV6-5 with TRBJ1-1; tentative D call: TRBD1 (5 bases). The CDR3 runs 15 residues. V was trimmed by 2 bases and J by 7 bases, leaving 17 bases between them. The germline V gene encodes CDR1 MNHEY and CDR2 SVGAGI. In nucleotides, the CDR3 is TGTGCCAGCAGTTACCGCCGGAGACAGCCAAATGAAGCTTTCTTT. It translates to CASSYRRRQPNEAFF.

The genes are TRBV9 and TRBJ2-5, with TRBD2 matching over 8 bases. Germline V lookup: CDR1 SGDLS, CDR2 YYNGEE. The ends lost 4 bases at V and 5 bases at J; junction bases unmatched: 10. This CDR3 comprises 15 residues. The CDR3 sequence: CASSSTVRGDETQYF. The CDR3 bases are TGTGCCAGCAGCTCAACGGTGCGGGGGGATGAGACCCAGTACTTC.

The CDR3, as DNA: TGTGCCAGCAGCTTGGAGGGACAGGACTTCTACGAGCAGTACTTC. Translated: CASSLEGQDFYEQYF. The rearrangement uses TRBV5-5 and TRBJ2-7, with 8 bases fitting TRBD1. The CDR3 runs 15 residues. The germline V gene has CDR1 SGHKS and CDR2 YYEKEE (reference sequence). V lost 0 bases to trimming and J lost 3 bases; unmatched junction nucleotides: 5.

J is TRBJ1-4 and V is TRBV7-2; 12 nucleotides agree with TRBD1. Trimming cost V 3 bases and J 7 bases; bases outside gene matches: 9. The CDR3 runs 17 residues. Germline V CDR1 and CDR2: SGHTA, FQGNSA. CDR3 amino acids: CASSFLGTGGNFEKLFF. CDR3 nucleotide sequence: TGTGCCAGCAGCTTCCTCGGGACAGGGGGCAATTTTGAAAAACTGTTTTTT.

The gene calls are TRBV10-3 and TRBJ1-6, with 7 bases matching TRBD1. The V gene end was trimmed by 0 bases and the J gene end by 10 bases; junction bases not matched to a gene: 3. Germline V gene lookup returns CDR1 ENHRY and CDR2 SYGVKD. The CDR3 is 14 amino acids. CDR3: CAISESATGSPLHF. In DNA, the CDR3 is TGTGCCATCAGTGAGTCAGCGACAGGGTCACCCCTCCACTTT.

The rearrangement joins TRBV27 to TRBJ2-7, with D maybe TRBD2 (5 bases). The V end lost 2 bases, the J end lost 7 bases, and 12 bases lay between the germline ends. This CDR3 has 13 amino acids. CDR1 and CDR2 from the germline V gene are MNHEY and SMNVEV (reference sequence). In DNA, the CDR3 is TGTGCCAGCAGTTTAAAGCTGACGGGGGAGCAGTACTTC. Its protein product is CASSLKLTGEQYF.

The V call is TRBV9, the J call TRBJ2-1; 11 bases match TRBD2. The CDR3 is 16 amino acids. In germline, CDR1 is SGDLS, CDR2 YYNGEE. The junction had 8 bases not matched to a gene; V was cut back by 5 bases and J by 4 bases. Here the CDR3 DNA reads TGTGCCAGCAGTACCTTAGCGGGGGGGCCGTACAATGAGCAGTTCTTC. Amino acid sequence: CASSTLAGGPYNEQFF.

This clone has just a few counts. The CDR3 spells CASSPRVSPGYTF. CDR3 bases: TGTGCCAGCAGCCCCAGGGTCTCGCCCGGCTACACCTTC. The rearrangement joins TRBV7-2 to TRBJ1-2; a weak D match, TRBD1 (5 bases). Germline values: CDR1 SGHTA, CDR2 FQGNSA. The V gene lost 5 bases and the J gene lost 8 bases, with 15 bases spanning the gap. There are 13 residues in the CDR3. The full variable domain, completed using reference TRBV7-2 and TRBJ1-2, is GAGVSQSPSNKVTEKGKDVELRCDPISGHTALYWYRQSLGQGLEFLIYFQGNSAPDKSGLPSDRFSAERTGGSVSTLTIQRTQQEDSAVYLCASSPRVSPGYTFGSGTRLTVV.

This clone is a singleton in its sample. V and J are TRBV9 and TRBJ2-5; no reliable D call. Trimming took off 0 bases at V and 5 bases at J, with 11 bases between the two ends. The CDR3 runs to 14 residues. CDR1 is SGDLS, CDR2 YYNGEE, per germline. CDR3 region: CASSVGYSEETQYF. As DNA, the CDR3 is TGTGCCAGCAGCGTAGGGTATTCGGAGGAGACCCAGTACTTC. Using reference TRBV9 and TRBJ2-5 for the parts outside the CDR3, the full variable domain is DSGVTQTPKHLITATGQRVTLRCSPRSGDLSVYWYQQSLDQGLQFLIQYYNGEERAKGNILERFSAQQFPDLHSELNLSSLELGDSALYFCASSVGYSEETQYFGPGTRLLVL.

For the CDR3, the DNA is TGTGCCAGCAGCTTGCTAGCGGGGCAAACCTACGAGCAGTACTTC. Translation gives CASSLLAGQTYEQYF. V gene TRBV7-3 combines with J gene TRBJ2-7, with TRBD2 identical over 9 bases. V lost 3 bases, J lost 2 bases, and 5 bases stayed unmatched. CDR1 is SGHTA and CDR2 is FQGTGA in the germline V gene. CDR3 length: 15 amino acids. Full variable domain (missing parts from reference TRBV7-3 and TRBJ2-7): GAGVSQTPSNKVTEKGKYVELRCDPISGHTALYWYRQSLGQGPEFLIYFQGTGAADDSGLPNDRFFAVRPEGSVSTLKIQRTERGDSAVYLCASSLLAGQTYEQYFGPGTRLTVT.